What follows are 8 T cell receptor beta chains derived from one specimen sequenced in a study of blood T cells in healthy people across ages. Primers used in a second PCR of roughly 7 to 12 cycles were a sample-barcoded 5' primer and a J-beta primer mix. One entry per CDR3 protein results from TCRdb running MiXCR on the 5' RACE reads. The sample has over 600,000 distinct CDR3 sequences; roughly 46% are singletons. The sample comprised blood. The receptor set was obtained from a man older than 75 in good health.

The genes are TRBV7-3 and TRBJ1-1; unclear D gene. The V end was cut by 5 bases, the J end by 2 bases, with 9 bases between. The CDR3 extends over 13 amino acids. From germline, CDR1 is SGHTA and CDR2 FQGTGA. CDR3 amino acids: CASSAWGNTEAFF. The CDR3 region has the DNA TGTGCCAGCAGCGCTTGGGGAAACACTGAAGCTTTCTTT.

This clonotype was seen a few times. J is TRBJ2-1 and V is TRBV15, with 12 bases identical to TRBD2. CDR3 length equals 17 residues. Per the germline V gene, CDR1 is LNHNV and CDR2 is YYDKDF (reference sequence). The junction had 7 bases not matched to a gene; V was cut back by 3 bases and J by 4 bases. The CDR3 loop reads CATSRSLAGGPYNEQFF. The CDR3 nucleotides are TGTGCCACCAGCAGGTCCCTAGCGGGAGGGCCTTACAATGAGCAGTTCTTC.

On this clonotype: A much larger clonotype is one base distant, so this may be a read error. The chain carries TRBV12-3 or TRBV12-4 and TRBJ2-7; D is perhaps TRBD2 (6 bases). The ends were cut back, 9 bases at V and 7 bases at J, with 19 bases in the middle. CDR3 length: 13 amino acids. CDR3 sequence reads: CASALATANEQYF. Written as DNA, the CDR3 is TGTGCCAGTGCCCTAGCGACTGCCAATGAGCAGTACTTC.

This clonotype has more than one count but fewer than ten. V gene TRBV10-2 combines with J gene TRBJ2-4; 9 bases match TRBD2. Trimming took 6 bases from V and 6 from J; bases not matched to a gene: 6. The CDR3 spans 14 residues. Germline values: CDR1 WSHSY, CDR2 SAAADI. CDR3 protein: CASRRTSGLNIQYF. DNA for the CDR3: TGCGCCAGCAGGAGAACTAGCGGGCTAAACATTCAGTACTTC.

The chain carries TRBV4-3 and TRBJ2-4; D is possibly TRBD1 or TRBD2 (7 bases each). The J call is uncertain, as TRBJ2-7 better fits the DNA end. The CDR3 is 16 amino acids. Germline V gene lookup returns CDR1 LGHNA and CDR2 YSLEER. The CDR3, as DNA: TGCGCCAGCAGCCAAGTCCAGGGGGGGAGCTCCTACGAGCAGTACTTC. Translation: CASSQVQGGSSYEQYF.

The chain combines TRBV3-1 with TRBJ2-5; 9 nucleotides line up with TRBD2. The CDR3 spans 14 residues. V lost 8 bases to trimming and J lost 3 bases; unmatched junction nucleotides: 7. Looked up from germline, CDR1 is LGHDT and CDR2 is YNNKEL (reference sequence). In nucleotides, the CDR3 is TGTGCCAGCGGATACTTAGCGGGAGAAGAGACCCAGTACTTC. It translates to CASGYLAGEETQYF.

V gene TRBV6-2 or TRBV6-3 combines with J gene TRBJ1-1; TRBD1 is a possible D gene (5 bases). Germline-derived CDR1 and CDR2 are MNHEY and SVGEGT. Trimming left V 5 bases short and J 2 bases short, with 6 bases between. The CDR3 sequence is 12 residues long. Here the CDR3 DNA reads TGTGCCAGCAGTCGGGACAACACTGAAGCTTTCTTT. Translated, it gives CASSRDNTEAFF.

The table lists this clonotype with a few counts. J is TRBJ1-1 and V is TRBV29-1; D not resolved. Per germline, CDR1 SQVTM and CDR2 ANQGSEA. CDR3 length: 10 residues. V lost 2 bases and J lost 11, with 9 bases in between. CDR3 amino acids: CSVERTWAFF. The CDR3 region has the DNA TGCAGCGTTGAACGGACGTGGGCTTTCTTT.